This record concerns one T cell receptor (beta chain) sequence. The target of this receptor is not known. No base quality information exists; no much larger clone differs at one position. Every donor was a healthy Caucasian. Three pairs of female monozygotic twins, all aged about 18 to 29 years, made up the twin cohort. Miltenyi CD45RO+ enrichment and human naive T-cell isolation kits were used to isolate memory (CD45RO+) and naive T cells from PBMC. This record comes from a study of identical twins listed by TCRdb under 2016. Looking at the study overall: To test whether fetal clonotypes persist, this study deep-sequenced TCR alpha and beta repertoires from monozygotic twins, from unrelated adults of various ages, and from cord blood. To rule out contamination, the twin experiments were replicated at different times with different library preparation protocols. Here is what the overall study found, with its caveats: Because the same donors could not be followed over many years, conclusions were based on cross-sectional statistical analysis. Compared with coincidental sharing between unrelated individuals, an excess of low generation-probability sequences was observed among out-of-frame TCR alpha sequences shared between twins. Abundant cord blood beta clonotypes carried fewer insertions; young adult naive repertoires showed a weaker similar trend, while memory repertoires showed none. Invariant T cells such as MAIT and iNKT could partly confound zero-insertion analyses, although diverse VJ usage argued against such confounding for most clonotypes. Out-of-frame TCR alpha sharing in monozygotic twins was systematically underestimated by recombination models, whereas sharing between unrelated individuals was in agreement with the recombination models. Excess twin sharing in beta out-of-frame sequences was weaker because fewer shared sequences lowered the signal-to-noise ratio.

The library was obtained by 5' RACE. These reads were obtained on an Illumina HiSeq 2000. A universal primer binding site was added through template switching, and the final cDNA carried a unique molecular identifier so that TCR cDNA molecules could be counted accurately. Specific primers in the conserved constant-segment region were used to synthesize first-strand cDNA for TCR alpha and beta chains. To control for contamination, every cDNA library carried two barcodes: a SMART-Mk sample barcode plus Illumina barcodes. TruSeq adapter sequences, together with Illumina sample barcodes, were added in two successive PCR steps. The Illumina HiSeq platform was used with custom primers to sequence TCR alpha and beta cDNA libraries. The original pipeline was this. Raw reads were processed with MiGEC to extract unique molecular identifiers, and MiXCR was used to determine CDR3 positions. For each individual, recombination models were inferred using an EM algorithm with the repgenHMM and IGoR tools. The tcR package in R was used for shared clonotype analysis, with sharing normalized by the product of cloneset sizes. Out-of-frame nonproductive sequences were analyzed to study raw recombination free of thymic and clonal selection effects. TCRdb reprocessed the public reads (quality trimming at Q25 with fastp, clone calling with MiXCR) and kept in-frame beta chains. Each CDR3 protein gets just one entry, which takes the most common genes and DNA from the rows behind it. These V and J calls originate from TCRdb's pipeline instead of the authors' own analysis. In this sample the table shows roughly 290,000 distinct CDR3 sequences, under 9.5% of which occur a single time. The biggest ten clones account for roughly 2% of the sample.

The data also belong to a second study, concerning yellow fever vaccine responses in identical twins. That second report states: According to the authors, the vaccine-induced T cell response in identical twins seemed to be partly convergent and partly specific to each individual. Focusing on identical twins, the study followed the T cell clones that responded to the vaccine, and did so with precision.

The sequence was collected from a young woman in good health. Specimen: memory (CD45RO+) T cells sorted from blood. The cell subset or site label for this specimen denotes: CD45RO+ enriched T cells.

The CDR3 region has the sequence CASIAMIRDGKNIQYF. Here is the DNA: TGTGCCAGCATTGCAATGATCCGGGACGGAAAAAACATTCAGTACTTC. The V and J segments used are TRBV2 and TRBJ2-4; the D gene is possibly TRBD1 or TRBD2, with 5 bases matching each. V is clipped by 7 bases and J by 4 bases, and the sequence between their germline boundaries is 20 bases long. From a lookup of the germline V gene, CDR1 and CDR2 are SNHLY and FYNNEI. The CDR3 covers 16 residues, taking in both the cysteine and the phenylalanine. Solely the CDR3 DNA is kept, with 48 bases framed from the first base.